This TCR beta chain appears in the sequencing data of a study of blood T cell repertoires in COVID-19. As for the study in general: Acute-phase and convalescent COVID-19 samples originated in the United States, Italy and Spain. Sample material is recorded as cDNA or gDNA derived from T cells, B-cell-depleted T cells, or PBMCs.

Study processing details: Counts of nucleated cells, estimated from reference gene primer amplification, were obtained. Clones were sequenced by immunoSEQ multiplex PCR, and TCRdb holds only the in-frame ones, with some missing. The D gene and trimming were derived from the DNA, and the V and J assignments and clone size from that table. The sample shows 220,000 or so clones, 80% of them seen only once. There are 14 residues in the CDR3. The germline CDR1 and CDR2 sequences are SEHNR and FQNEAQ (reference sequence). The V and J ends lost 2 bases and 5 bases respectively, with 13 bases between them. This clone turned up a few times.

The chain links TRBV7-9 to TRBJ2-7; perhaps TRBD1 as D (6 bases). This TCR derives from a woman aged 65 to 85 with acute or convalescent COVID-19. The sequenced material came from peripheral blood. CDR3 residues: CASSLRQGKDEQYF. The CDR3 bases are TGTGCCAGCAGCTTAAGGCAGGGGAAGGACGAGCAGTACTTC.